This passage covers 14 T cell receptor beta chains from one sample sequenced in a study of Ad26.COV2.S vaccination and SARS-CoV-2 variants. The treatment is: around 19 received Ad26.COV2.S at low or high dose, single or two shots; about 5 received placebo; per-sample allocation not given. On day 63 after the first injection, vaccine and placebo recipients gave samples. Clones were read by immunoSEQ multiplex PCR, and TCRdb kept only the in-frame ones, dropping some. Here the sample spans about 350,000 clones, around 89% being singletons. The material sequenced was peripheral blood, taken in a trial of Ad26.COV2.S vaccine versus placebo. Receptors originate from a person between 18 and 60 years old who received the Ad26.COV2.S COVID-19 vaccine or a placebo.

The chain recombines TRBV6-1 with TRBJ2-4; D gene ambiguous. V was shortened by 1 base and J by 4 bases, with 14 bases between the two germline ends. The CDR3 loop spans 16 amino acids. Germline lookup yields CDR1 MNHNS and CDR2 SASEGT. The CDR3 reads CASSEDLRTLKNIQYF. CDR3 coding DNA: TGTGCCAGCAGTGAAGATCTTCGGACGCTAAAAAACATTCAGTACTTC.

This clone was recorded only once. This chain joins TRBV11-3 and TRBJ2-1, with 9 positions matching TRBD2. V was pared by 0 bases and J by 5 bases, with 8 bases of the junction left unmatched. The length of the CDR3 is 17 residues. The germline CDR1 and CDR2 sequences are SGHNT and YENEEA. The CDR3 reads CASSLDLGGRADNEQFF. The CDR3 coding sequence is TGTGCCAGCAGCTTAGATCTGGGCGGGAGGGCCGACAATGAGCAGTTCTTC.

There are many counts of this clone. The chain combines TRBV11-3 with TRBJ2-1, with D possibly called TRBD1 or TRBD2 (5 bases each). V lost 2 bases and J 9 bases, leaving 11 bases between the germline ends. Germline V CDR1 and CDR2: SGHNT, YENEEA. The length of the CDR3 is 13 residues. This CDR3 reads CASSLRGLGEQFF. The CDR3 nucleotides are TGTGCCAGCAGCTTACGGGGCCTGGGTGAGCAGTTCTTC.

CDR3 nucleotides: TGTGCCAGCAGCTCGGACAGGGCTAGGGCAGATACGCAGTATTTT. It translates to CASSSDRARADTQYF. This chain links TRBV11-1 with TRBJ2-3, with 8 bases that match TRBD1. CDR3 size: 15 residues. After removal of 4 bases from V and 4 bases from J, the junction contained 7 bases not matched to a gene. From germline, CDR1 is SGHAT and CDR2 FQDESV (reference sequence).

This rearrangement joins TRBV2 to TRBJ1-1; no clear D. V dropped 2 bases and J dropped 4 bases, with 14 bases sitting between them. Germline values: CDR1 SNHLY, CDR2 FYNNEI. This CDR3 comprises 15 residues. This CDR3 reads CASSETLPRFTEAFF. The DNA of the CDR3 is TGTGCCAGCAGTGAAACCCTCCCAAGGTTCACTGAAGCTTTCTTT.

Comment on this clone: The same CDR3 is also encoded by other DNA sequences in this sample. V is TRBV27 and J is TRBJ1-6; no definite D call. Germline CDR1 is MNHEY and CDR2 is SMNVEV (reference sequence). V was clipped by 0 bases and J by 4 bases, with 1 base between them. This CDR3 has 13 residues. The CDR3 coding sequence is TGTGCCAGCAGTTTATCGTATAATTCACCCCTCCACTTT. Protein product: CASSLSYNSPLHF.

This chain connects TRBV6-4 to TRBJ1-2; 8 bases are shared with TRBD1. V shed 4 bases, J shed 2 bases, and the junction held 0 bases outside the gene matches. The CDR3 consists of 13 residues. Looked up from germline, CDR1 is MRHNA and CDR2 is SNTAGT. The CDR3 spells CASSGDRNYGYTF. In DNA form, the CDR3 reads TGTGCCAGCAGTGGGGACAGGAACTATGGCTACACCTTC.

In DNA form, the CDR3 reads TGTGCCAGTAGTTCACAGGGTTCCCACGAGCAGTACTTC. Protein: CASSSQGSHEQYF. The J gene is TRBJ2-7, the V gene TRBV19, with TRBD1 as a possible D gene (6 bases). From germline, CDR1 is LNHDA and CDR2 SQIVND (reference sequence). Trimming removed 5 bases from V and 5 bases from J, with 13 bases in between. The CDR3 has 13 amino acids.

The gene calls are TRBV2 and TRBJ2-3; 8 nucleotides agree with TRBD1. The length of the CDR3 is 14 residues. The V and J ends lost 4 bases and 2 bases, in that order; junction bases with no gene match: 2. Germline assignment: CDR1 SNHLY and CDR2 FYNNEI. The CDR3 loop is CASSVDRATDTQYF. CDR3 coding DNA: TGTGCCAGCAGTGTGGACAGGGCCACAGATACGCAGTATTTT.

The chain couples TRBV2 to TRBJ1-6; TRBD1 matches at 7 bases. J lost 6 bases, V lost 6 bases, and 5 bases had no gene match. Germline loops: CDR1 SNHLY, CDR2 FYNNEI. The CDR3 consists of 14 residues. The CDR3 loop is CASRAGTVNSPLHF. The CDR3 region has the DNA TGTGCCAGCAGGGCGGGGACAGTTAATTCACCCCTCCACTTT.

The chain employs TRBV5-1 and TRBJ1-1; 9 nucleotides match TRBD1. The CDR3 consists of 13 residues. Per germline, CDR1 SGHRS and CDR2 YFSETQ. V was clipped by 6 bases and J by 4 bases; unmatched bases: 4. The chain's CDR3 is CASISDRGTEAFF. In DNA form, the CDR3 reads TGCGCCAGCATATCGGACAGGGGCACTGAAGCTTTCTTT.

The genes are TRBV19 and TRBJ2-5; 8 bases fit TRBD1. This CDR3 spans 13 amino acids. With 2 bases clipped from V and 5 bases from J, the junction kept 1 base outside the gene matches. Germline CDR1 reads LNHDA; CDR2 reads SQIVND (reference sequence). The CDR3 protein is CASSIQGAETQYF. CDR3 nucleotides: TGTGCCAGTAGTATACAGGGGGCCGAGACCCAGTACTTC.

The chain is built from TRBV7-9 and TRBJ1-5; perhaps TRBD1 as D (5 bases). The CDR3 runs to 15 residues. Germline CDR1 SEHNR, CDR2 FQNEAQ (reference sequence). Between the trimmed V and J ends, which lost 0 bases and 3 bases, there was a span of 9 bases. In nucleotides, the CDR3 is TGTGCCAGCAGCTTAGCGTTGGGACCCAATCAGCCCCAGCATTTT. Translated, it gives CASSLALGPNQPQHF.

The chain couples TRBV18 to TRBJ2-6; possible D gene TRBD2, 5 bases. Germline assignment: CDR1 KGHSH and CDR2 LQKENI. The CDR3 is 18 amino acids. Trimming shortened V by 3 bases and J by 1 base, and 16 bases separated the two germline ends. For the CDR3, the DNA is TGTGCCAGCTCACCCCTGGGCGGAGGTTCTTCTGGGGCCAACGTCCTGACTTTC. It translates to CASSPLGGGSSGANVLTF. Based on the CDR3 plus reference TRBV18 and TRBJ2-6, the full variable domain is NAGVMQNPRHLVRRRGQEARLRCSPMKGHSHVYWYRQLPEEGLKFMVYLQKENIIDESGMPKERFSAEFPKEGPSILRIQQVVRGDSAAYFCASSPLGGGSSGANVLTFGAGSRLTVL.